The rows below give T cell receptor beta chains drawn from one sample of a study of CD8+ T cells in alopecia areata. Data came from immunoSEQ multiplex PCR; TCRdb stores just in-frame clones and leaves some out. Of about 250,000 clones listed, 67% were seen once; the top ten hold 0.95% to 1.5%. The sample consisted of CD4+ T cells sorted from blood, taken at week 0. Receptors originate from a human donor with alopecia areata. CDR3s include the opening cysteine and the closing phenylalanine or tryptophan. The D gene is left open where the match is weak. Only some rows state a clone size, as once, few, many or a class for expanded clones.

few	TRBV11-2	NA	TRBJ2-2	TGTGCCAGCAGCTTAGAAGGGGGGCTCACCGGGGAGCTGTTTTTT	CASSLEGGLTGELFF
NA	TRBV11-2	NA	TRBJ2-3	TGTGCCAGCAGCTCCGGCACAGATACGCAGTATTTT	CASSSGTDTQYF
few	TRBV29-1	NA	TRBJ1-1	TGCAGCGTTTCGACAGGCCCCGGAGTAGGAGCTTTCTTT	CSVSTGPGVGAFF
NA	TRBV6-5	NA	TRBJ2-1	TGTGCCAGCAGTTATTACTCTGGTGAGCAGTTCTTC	CASSYYSGEQFF
NA	TRBV10-3	TRBD2	TRBJ2-5	TGTGCCATCAGGGATCCTAGCGGGGGGGAGCAAGAGACCCAGTACTTC	CAIRDPSGGEQETQYF
NA	TRBV25-1	NA	TRBJ2-1	TGTGCCAGCCGGGGGCGTAGCTCCTACAATGAGCAGTTCTTC	CASRGRSSYNEQFF
NA	TRBV7-6	NA	TRBJ1-4	TGTGCCAGCAGCTTAGCGATATGGGGCGAGGTTGAAAAACTGTTTTTT	CASSLAIWGEVEKLFF
NA	TRBV30	NA	TRBJ1-2	TGTGCCTGGAGTGGCAGGCGGAGGGCTAACTATGGCTACACCTTC	CAWSGRRRANYGYTF
NA	TRBV6-6	NA	TRBJ1-1	TGTGCCAGCAGCCTGGGACAATCGCTCACTGAAGCTTTCTTT	CASSLGQSLTEAFF
few	TRBV6-5	NA	TRBJ2-7	TGTGCCAGCAGTCCGCGGCCTCTCTACGAGCAGTACTTC	CASSPRPLYEQYF
few	TRBV2	TRBD1	TRBJ2-3	TGTGCCAGCAGGGACAGGGGGGATACGCAGTATTTT	CASRDRGDTQYF
NA	TRBV5-4	NA	TRBJ2-7	TGTGCCAGCAGCGTTGGGAGTAACAGGGAAAGCGACGAGCAGTACTTC	CASSVGSNRESDEQYF
NA	TRBV30	NA	TRBJ2-7	TGTGCCTTGGGGATTCTTTCCTACGAGCAGTACTTC	CALGILSYEQYF